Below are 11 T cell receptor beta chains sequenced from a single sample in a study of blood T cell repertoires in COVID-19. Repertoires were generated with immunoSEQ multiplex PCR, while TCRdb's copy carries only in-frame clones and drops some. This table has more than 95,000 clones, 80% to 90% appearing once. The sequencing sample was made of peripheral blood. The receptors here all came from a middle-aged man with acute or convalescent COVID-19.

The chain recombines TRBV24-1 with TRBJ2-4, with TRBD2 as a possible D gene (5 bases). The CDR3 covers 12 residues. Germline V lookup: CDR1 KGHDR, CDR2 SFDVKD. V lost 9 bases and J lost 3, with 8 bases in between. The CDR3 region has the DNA TGTGCCACCGCTAGCAGCAAAAACATTCAGTACTTC. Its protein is CATASSKNIQYF.

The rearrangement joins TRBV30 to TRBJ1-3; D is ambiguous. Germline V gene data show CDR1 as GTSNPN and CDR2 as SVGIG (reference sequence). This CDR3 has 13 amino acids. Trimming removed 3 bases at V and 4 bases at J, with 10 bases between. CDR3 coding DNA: TGTGCCTGGAGAGTACAGTCCGGAAACACCATATATTTT. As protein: CAWRVQSGNTIYF.

CDR3 coding DNA: TGTGCCACCAGTGACTTTAGAGCGGATTCCTACAATGAGCAGTTCTTC. It codes for CATSDFRADSYNEQFF. The chain links TRBV24-1 to TRBJ2-1, with TRBD2 as a possible D gene (5 bases). Germline loops: CDR1 KGHDR, CDR2 SFDVKD. The V end lost 4 bases, the J end lost 1 base, and 13 bases lay between the germline ends. The CDR3 is 16 residues long.

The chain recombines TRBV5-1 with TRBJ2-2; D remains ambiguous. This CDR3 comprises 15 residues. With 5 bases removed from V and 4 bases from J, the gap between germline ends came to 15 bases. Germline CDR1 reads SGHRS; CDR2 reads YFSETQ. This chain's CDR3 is CASRVDTRSTGELFF. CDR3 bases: TGCGCCAGCAGGGTAGACACCAGGTCCACCGGGGAGCTGTTTTTT.

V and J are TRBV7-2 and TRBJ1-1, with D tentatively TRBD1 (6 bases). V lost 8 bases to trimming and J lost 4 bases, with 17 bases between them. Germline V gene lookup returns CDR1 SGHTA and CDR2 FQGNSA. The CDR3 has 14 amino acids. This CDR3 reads CASARAGGRTEAFF. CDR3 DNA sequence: TGTGCCAGCGCACGCGCGGGGGGGCGCACTGAAGCTTTCTTT.

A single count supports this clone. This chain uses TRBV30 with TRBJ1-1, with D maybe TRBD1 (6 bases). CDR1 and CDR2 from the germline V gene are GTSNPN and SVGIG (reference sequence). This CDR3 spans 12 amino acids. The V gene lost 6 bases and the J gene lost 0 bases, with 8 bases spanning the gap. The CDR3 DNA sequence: TGTGCCTGCGACAGGATGAACACTGAAGCTTTCTTT. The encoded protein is CACDRMNTEAFF.

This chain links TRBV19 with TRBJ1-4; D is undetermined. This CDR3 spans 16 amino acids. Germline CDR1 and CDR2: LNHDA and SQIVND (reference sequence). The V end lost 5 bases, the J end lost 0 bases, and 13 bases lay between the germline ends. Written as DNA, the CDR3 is TGTGCCAGTAGTCCCGGAGGCGAAACAACTAATGAAAAACTGTTTTTT. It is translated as CASSPGGETTNEKLFF.

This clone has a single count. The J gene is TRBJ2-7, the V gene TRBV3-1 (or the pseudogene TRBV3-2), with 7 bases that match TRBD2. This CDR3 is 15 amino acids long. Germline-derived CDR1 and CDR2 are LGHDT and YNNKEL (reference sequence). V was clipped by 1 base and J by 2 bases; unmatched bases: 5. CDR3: CASSQASGAPYEQYF. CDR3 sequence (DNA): TGTGCCAGCAGCCAAGCTAGCGGAGCCCCCTACGAGCAGTACTTC.

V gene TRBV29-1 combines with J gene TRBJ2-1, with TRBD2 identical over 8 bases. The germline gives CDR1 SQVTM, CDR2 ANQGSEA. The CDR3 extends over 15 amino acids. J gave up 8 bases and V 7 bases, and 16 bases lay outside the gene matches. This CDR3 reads CSAPRGAGAGDEQFF. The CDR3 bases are TGCAGCGCACCCCGGGGAGCGGGGGCCGGCGATGAGCAGTTCTTC.

This CDR3 reads CASSLVAGGAYNEQFF. CDR3 nucleotides: TGTGCCAGCAGTTTAGTCGCGGGAGGGGCCTACAATGAGCAGTTCTTC. The chain employs TRBV27 and TRBJ2-1; 9 positions match TRBD2. The CDR3 has 16 residues. Germline V CDR1 and CDR2: MNHEY, SMNVEV (reference sequence). With 2 bases clipped from V and 2 bases from J, the junction kept 4 bases outside the gene matches.

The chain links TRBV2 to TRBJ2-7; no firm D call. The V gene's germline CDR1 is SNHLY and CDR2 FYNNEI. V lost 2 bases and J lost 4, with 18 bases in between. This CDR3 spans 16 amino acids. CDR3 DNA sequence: TGTGCCAGCAGTGAACTGAGTTTACCGACTCAGTACGAGCAGTACTTC. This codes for CASSELSLPTQYEQYF.